One sample yielded the 14 T cell receptor beta chains listed below, sequenced in a study of shared clonotypes between healthy human individuals. Some clones are missing from TCRdb's copy, which holds only in-frame ones; the method was immunoSEQ multiplex PCR. The sample includes some 2,100,000 clones, approximately 94% of them seen just once. Sequenced sample: naive CD4+ T cells sorted from blood. Subset indicated: CD45RA+ positively selected. The receptor source for this set is a man between 18 and 35 years old in good health.

The CDR3 nucleotides read TGTGCCAGCAGCCCCCTCGGGCCTTCCACAGATACGCAGTATTTT. This sequence encodes CASSPLGPSTDTQYF. The rearrangement uses TRBV6-5 and TRBJ2-3, with D unresolved. This CDR3 comprises 15 residues. V was trimmed by 6 bases and J by 2 bases, leaving 15 bases between them. Germline loops: CDR1 MNHEY, CDR2 SVGAGI.

This chain connects TRBV10-2 to TRBJ2-2; the D is unclear. V lost 5 bases and J lost 10, with 8 bases in between. Germline CDR1 reads WSHSY; CDR2 reads SAAADI. The CDR3 has 11 amino acids. The CDR3: CASSSPKELFF. The CDR3 DNA sequence: TGCGCCAGCAGTTCTCCAAAGGAGCTGTTTTTT.

Written as DNA, the CDR3 is TGCGCCAGCAGCTTGCAGGGGGCCCCCCATCAGCCCCAGCATTTT. Protein sequence: CASSLQGAPHQPQHF. The J gene is TRBJ1-5, the V gene TRBV5-1; TRBD1 matches at 8 bases. Trimming took 1 base from V and 5 from J; bases not matched to a gene: 5. CDR3 length: 15 amino acids. Germline V gene data show CDR1 as SGHRS and CDR2 as YFSETQ.

The V call is TRBV2, the J call TRBJ1-6; D unresolved. CDR3 size: 13 residues. Trimming took 7 bases from V and 7 from J, leaving 11 bases between them. The germline gives CDR1 SNHLY, CDR2 FYNNEI. The CDR3 protein is CASKVEGNSPLHF. Written as DNA, the CDR3 is TGTGCCAGCAAGGTTGAAGGGAATTCACCCCTCCACTTT.

About this clone itself: A read error may account for a junction end that differs from germline. The chain uses TRBV19 and TRBJ2-7, with 7 positions matching TRBD1. Germline CDR1 and CDR2: LNHDA and SQIVND (reference sequence). CDR3 size: 14 residues. CDR3 sequence (DNA): TGTGCCAGTAGTATATCGTGGGATAAAGGGGGCTATGTCTTC. Its translation: CASSISWDKGGYVF.

The chain employs TRBV5-1 and TRBJ2-1; 7 bases match TRBD2. The J segment lost 8 bases and the V segment lost 5 bases, leaving 16 bases of the junction unmatched. The CDR3 is made up of 16 amino acids. The germline V gene has CDR1 SGHRS and CDR2 YFSETQ. As DNA, the CDR3 is TGCGCCAGCAGTAGCGGGCGGGCCCGTTTCCCCGATGAGCAGTTCTTC. This codes for CASSSGRARFPDEQFF. Complete variable domain (other parts from reference TRBV5-1 and TRBJ2-1): KAGVTQTPRYLIKTRGQQVTLSCSPISGHRSVSWYQQTPGQGLQFLFEYFSETQRNKGNFPGRFSGRQFSNSRSEMNVSTLELGDSALYLCASSSGRARFPDEQFFGPGTRLTVL.

Comment on this clone: The sample has other DNA sequences that encode this CDR3 too. The gene calls are TRBV5-1 and TRBJ1-2; D uncertain. The CDR3 covers 13 residues. Germline CDR1 SGHRS, CDR2 YFSETQ. The ends were cut back, 5 bases at V and 2 bases at J, with 10 bases in the middle. CDR3 residues: CASSSSGNYGYTF. The CDR3 DNA reads TGCGCCAGCAGTTCATCGGGAAACTATGGCTACACCTTC.

J is TRBJ1-3 and V is TRBV5-4; D remains ambiguous. The V and J ends lost 3 bases and 0 bases respectively, with 10 bases between them. CDR3 length equals 15 residues. CDR1 is SGHNT and CDR2 is YYREEE in the germline V gene (reference sequence). The CDR3 sequence: CASSSDRHSGNTIYF. CDR3 coding DNA: TGTGCCAGCAGCTCCGACCGACACTCTGGAAACACCATATATTTT.

The rearrangement joins TRBV9 to TRBJ2-7; possible D gene TRBD1, 6 bases. Trimming stripped 3 bases from V and 0 bases from J, with 10 bases between. In germline, CDR1 is SGDLS, CDR2 YYNGEE. This CDR3 contains 14 residues. The CDR3 here is CASSEGDPSYEQYF. The CDR3 nucleotides read TGTGCCAGCAGCGAGGGGGACCCCTCCTACGAGCAGTACTTC.

The genes are TRBV6-5 and TRBJ2-2; D may be TRBD1 (6 bases). V dropped 4 bases and J dropped 0 bases, with 6 bases sitting between them. This CDR3 spans 14 amino acids. CDR1 is MNHEY, CDR2 SVGAGI, per germline. CDR3 nucleotide sequence: TGTGCCAGCAGTTGGACAGCGAACACCGGGGAGCTGTTTTTT. Its translation is CASSWTANTGELFF.

The chain has TRBV5-1 and TRBJ2-7, with no clear D. This CDR3 is 13 amino acids long. V was pared by 3 bases and J by 1 base, with 8 bases between. Per the germline V gene, CDR1 is SGHRS and CDR2 is YFSETQ. CDR3 loop: CASSYDTSYEQYF. The CDR3 nucleotides are TGCGCCAGCAGCTACGACACATCCTACGAGCAGTACTTC. Together with reference TRBV5-1 and TRBJ2-7, the CDR3 gives the full variable domain: KAGVTQTPRYLIKTRGQQVTLSCSPISGHRSVSWYQQTPGQGLQFLFEYFSETQRNKGNFPGRFSGRQFSNSRSEMNVSTLELGDSALYLCASSYDTSYEQYFGPGTRLTVT.

With respect to this clone: In the same sample, other DNA sequences code for this CDR3. V is TRBV10-1 and J is TRBJ2-3; tentative D call: TRBD1 (6 bases). The CDR3 totals 13 residues. Deletions cut 4 bases from V and 1 base from J, with 6 bases between. In germline, CDR1 is WNHNN, CDR2 SYGVQD (reference sequence). This CDR3 is CASSAGGTDTQYF. CDR3 nucleotide sequence: TGCGCCAGCAGTGCAGGGGGCACAGATACGCAGTATTTT.

This chain links TRBV5-1 with TRBJ1-1; D might be TRBD1 (5 bases). V dropped 0 bases and J dropped 4 bases, with 10 bases sitting between them. The germline gives CDR1 SGHRS, CDR2 YFSETQ. The CDR3 has 14 amino acids. The CDR3 region has the DNA TGCGCCAGCAGCTTGGAGGGGTTTCGCACTGAAGCTTTCTTT. It yields the protein CASSLEGFRTEAFF. The variable domain in full, with the rest retrieved from reference TRBV5-1 and TRBJ1-1, is KAGVTQTPRYLIKTRGQQVTLSCSPISGHRSVSWYQQTPGQGLQFLFEYFSETQRNKGNFPGRFSGRQFSNSRSEMNVSTLELGDSALYLCASSLEGFRTEAFFGQGTRLTVV.

This clone was seen just once. J is TRBJ2-1 and V is TRBV5-1, with D possibly TRBD2 on 6 matching bases. The germline V gene has CDR1 SGHRS and CDR2 YFSETQ. This CDR3 is 15 amino acids long. V lost 0 bases and J lost 4, with 11 bases in between. DNA of the CDR3: TGCGCCAGCAGCTTGGAGCTAGCGCGTTACAATGAGCAGTTCTTC. Amino acid sequence: CASSLELARYNEQFF.